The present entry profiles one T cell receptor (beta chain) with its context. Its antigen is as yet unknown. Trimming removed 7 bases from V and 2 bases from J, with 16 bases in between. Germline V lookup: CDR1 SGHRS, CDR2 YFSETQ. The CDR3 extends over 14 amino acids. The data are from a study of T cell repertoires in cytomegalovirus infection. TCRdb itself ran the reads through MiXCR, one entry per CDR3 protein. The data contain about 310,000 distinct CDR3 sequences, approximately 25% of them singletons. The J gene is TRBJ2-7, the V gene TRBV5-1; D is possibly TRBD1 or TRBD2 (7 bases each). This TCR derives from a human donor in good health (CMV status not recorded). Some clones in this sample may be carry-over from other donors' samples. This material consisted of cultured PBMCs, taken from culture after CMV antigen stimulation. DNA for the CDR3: TGCGCCAGCGGACCCCAGGGGGGGGCCTACGAGCAGTACTTC. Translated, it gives CASGPQGGAYEQYF.